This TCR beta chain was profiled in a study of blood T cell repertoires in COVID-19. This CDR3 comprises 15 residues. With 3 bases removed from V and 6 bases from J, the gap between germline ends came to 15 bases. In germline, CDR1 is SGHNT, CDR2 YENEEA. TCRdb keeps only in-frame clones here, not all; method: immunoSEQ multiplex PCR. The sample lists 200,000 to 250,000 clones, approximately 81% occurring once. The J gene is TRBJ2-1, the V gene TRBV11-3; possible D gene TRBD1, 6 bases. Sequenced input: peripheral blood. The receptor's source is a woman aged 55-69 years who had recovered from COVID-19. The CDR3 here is CASSFGQGPANEQFF. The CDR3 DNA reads TGTGCCAGCAGCTTTGGGCAGGGGCCGGCCAATGAGCAGTTCTTC.